The present T cell receptor beta chain was sequenced within a study of shared clonotypes between healthy human individuals. Study information: There were three CD4 naive, three CD4 memory, two CD8 naive and one CD8 memory plates per donor.

Into CD45RA+ naive and CD45RA-negative memory subsets, the CD4+ cells were split. An assay was performed, and its level was deep. Sequencing was performed with immunoSEQ multiplex PCR; in TCRdb, only in-frame clones are kept and a portion is missing. Found here are roughly 2.2 million clones, just over 90% of them singletons; the top ten hold under 0.45%. This CDR3 comprises 17 residues. V gave up 4 bases and J gave up 5 bases, with 24 bases separating them. The germline gives CDR1 LGHNA, CDR2 YNFKEQ. Of note for this clone: Antigen unknown.

Study-level results: Memory subsets generally showed smaller estimated richness than naive subsets did.

The rearrangement uses TRBV4-2 and TRBJ2-7; D perhaps matches TRBD2 (7 bases). This sequence originates from a young man in good health. Some clones in this sample may be carry-over from other donors' samples. The sequencing sample was made of naive CD4+ T cells from PBMCs. The subset here: CD45RA+ positively selected. CDR3 amino acids: CASSRGGGESFLDEQYF. DNA for the CDR3: TGTGCCAGCAGCCGCGGAGGGGGGGAAAGTTTTCTCGACGAGCAGTACTTC.